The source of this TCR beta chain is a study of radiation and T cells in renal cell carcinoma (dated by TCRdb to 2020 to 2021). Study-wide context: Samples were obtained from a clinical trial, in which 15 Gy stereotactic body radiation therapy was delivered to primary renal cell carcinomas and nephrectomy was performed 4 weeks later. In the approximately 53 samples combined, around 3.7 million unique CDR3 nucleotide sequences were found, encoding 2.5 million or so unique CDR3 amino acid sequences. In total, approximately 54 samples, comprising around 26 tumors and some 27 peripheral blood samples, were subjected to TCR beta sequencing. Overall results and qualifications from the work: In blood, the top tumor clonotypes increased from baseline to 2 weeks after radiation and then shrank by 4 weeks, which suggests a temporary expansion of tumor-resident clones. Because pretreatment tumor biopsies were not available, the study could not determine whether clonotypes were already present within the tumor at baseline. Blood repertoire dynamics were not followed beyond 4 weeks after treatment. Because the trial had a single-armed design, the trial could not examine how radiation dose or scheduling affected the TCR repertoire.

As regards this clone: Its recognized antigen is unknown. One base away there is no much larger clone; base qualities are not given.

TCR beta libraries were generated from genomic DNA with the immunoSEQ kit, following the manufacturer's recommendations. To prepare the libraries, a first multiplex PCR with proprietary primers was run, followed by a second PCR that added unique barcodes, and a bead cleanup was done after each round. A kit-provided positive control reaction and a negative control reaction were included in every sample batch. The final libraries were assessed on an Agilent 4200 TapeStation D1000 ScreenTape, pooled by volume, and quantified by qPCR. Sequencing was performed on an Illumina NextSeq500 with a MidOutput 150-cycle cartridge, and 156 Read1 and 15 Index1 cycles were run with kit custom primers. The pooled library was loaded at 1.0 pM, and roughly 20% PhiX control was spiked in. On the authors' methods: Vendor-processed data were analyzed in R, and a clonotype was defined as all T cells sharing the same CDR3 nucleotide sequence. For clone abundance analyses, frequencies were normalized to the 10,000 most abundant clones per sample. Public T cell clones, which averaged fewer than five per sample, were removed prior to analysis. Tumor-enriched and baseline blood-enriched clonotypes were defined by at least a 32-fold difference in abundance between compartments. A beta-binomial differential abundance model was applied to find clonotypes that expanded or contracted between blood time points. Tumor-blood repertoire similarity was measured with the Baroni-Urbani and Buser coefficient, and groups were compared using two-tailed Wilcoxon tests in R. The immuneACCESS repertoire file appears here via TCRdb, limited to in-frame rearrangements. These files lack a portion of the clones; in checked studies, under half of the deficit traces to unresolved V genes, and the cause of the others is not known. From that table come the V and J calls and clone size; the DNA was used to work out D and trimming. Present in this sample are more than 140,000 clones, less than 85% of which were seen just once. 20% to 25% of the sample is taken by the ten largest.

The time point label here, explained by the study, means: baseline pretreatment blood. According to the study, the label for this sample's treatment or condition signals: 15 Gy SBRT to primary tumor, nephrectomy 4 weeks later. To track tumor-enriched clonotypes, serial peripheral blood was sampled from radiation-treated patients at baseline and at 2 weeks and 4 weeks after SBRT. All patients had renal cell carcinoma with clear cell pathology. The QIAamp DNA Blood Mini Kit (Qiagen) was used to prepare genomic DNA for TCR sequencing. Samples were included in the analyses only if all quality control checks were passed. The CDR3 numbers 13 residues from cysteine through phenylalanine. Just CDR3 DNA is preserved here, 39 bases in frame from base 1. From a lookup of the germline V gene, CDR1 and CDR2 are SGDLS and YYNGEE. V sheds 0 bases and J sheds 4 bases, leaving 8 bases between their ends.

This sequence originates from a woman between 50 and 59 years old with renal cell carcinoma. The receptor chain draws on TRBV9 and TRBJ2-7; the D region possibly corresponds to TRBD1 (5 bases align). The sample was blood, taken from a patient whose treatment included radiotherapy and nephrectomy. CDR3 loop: CASSVGQSYEQYF. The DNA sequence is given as TGTGCCAGCAGCGTAGGACAGTCATACGAGCAGTACTTC. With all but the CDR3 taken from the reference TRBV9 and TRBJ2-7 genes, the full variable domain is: DSGVTQTPKHLITATGQRVTLRCSPRSGDLSVYWYQQSLDQGLQFLIQYYNGEERAKGNILERFSAQQFPDLHSELNLSSLELGDSALYFCASSVGQSYEQYFGPGTRLTVT.